This T cell receptor beta chain is drawn from a study of T cell responses to AZD1222 COVID-19 vaccine. As for the study in general: Pooled samples include second doses given at about 4 or 12 weeks.

Germline V lookup: CDR1 KGHSH, CDR2 LQKENI. The CDR3 has 17 residues. Unmatched junction bases numbered 5, after V lost 0 bases and J lost 1 base. Sequenced by immunoSEQ multiplex PCR; TCRdb stores in-frame clones only, minus some. The profile shows 130,000 or so clones, just over 90% of them singletons. The V call is TRBV18, the J call TRBJ2-3, with TRBD2 identical over 9 bases. The receptor's source is an adult in good health. The starting material was peripheral blood, obtained on day 0 of AZD1222 vaccination. The CDR3 sequence: CASSPPAGGPGTDTQYF. Here the CDR3 DNA reads TGTGCCAGCTCACCACCGGCGGGGGGGCCGGGCACAGATACGCAGTATTTT.